One sample yielded the 23 T cell receptor beta chains listed below, sequenced in a study of blood T cell repertoires in COVID-19. Measured with immunoSEQ multiplex PCR; TCRdb has only the in-frame clones, and not every one. The sample carries 200,000 to 250,000 clones, less than 90% recorded once. The specimen was peripheral blood. These receptors were obtained from a woman aged 55-70 years who had recovered from COVID-19.

This clone was counted a few times. This chain uses TRBV2 with TRBJ2-1, with D unclear. Trimming stripped 6 bases from V and 6 bases from J, with 6 bases between. This CDR3 has 11 amino acids. CDR1 and CDR2 from the germline V gene are SNHLY and FYNNEI. CDR3 loop: CASSPLNEQFF. DNA of the CDR3: TGTGCCAGCAGCCCCCTCAATGAGCAGTTCTTC.

The chain combines TRBV19 with TRBJ1-5, with D perhaps matching TRBD1 (6 bases). The CDR3 totals 13 residues. V was clipped by 3 bases and J by 5 bases, with 8 bases between them. Germline lookup yields CDR1 LNHDA and CDR2 SQIVND (reference sequence). This chain's CDR3 is CASSMDRDQPQHF. The DNA of the CDR3 is TGTGCCAGTAGTATGGACAGAGATCAGCCCCAGCATTTT.

This sequence joins TRBV3-1 (or the pseudogene TRBV3-2) and TRBJ2-3; no firm D call. V lost 1 base to trimming and J lost 4 bases, with 12 bases between them. Germline CDR1 reads LGHDT; CDR2 reads YNNKEL (reference sequence). This CDR3 contains 15 residues. For the CDR3, the DNA is TGTGCCAGCAGCCAAGGGTCCTATAGCTCAGATACGCAGTATTTT. It translates to CASSQGSYSSDTQYF.

The gene calls are TRBV25-1 and TRBJ2-1; the D gene is possibly TRBD1 (6 bases). The germline V gene encodes CDR1 MGHDK and CDR2 SYGVNS. V was cut by 4 bases and J by 1 base, with 14 bases left in between. This CDR3 region has 16 residues. This CDR3 is CASSGGLQGSYNEQFF. As DNA, the CDR3 is TGTGCCAGCAGTGGGGGGTTACAGGGTTCCTACAATGAGCAGTTCTTC.

This rearrangement joins TRBV12-5 to TRBJ2-2; a weak D match, TRBD1 (5 bases). V shed 7 bases and J shed 2 bases, with 11 bases lying between them. The CDR3 totals 14 residues. CDR1 and CDR2 from the germline V gene are LGHNT and FRNRAP. Here the CDR3 reads CASASGSNTGELFF. The CDR3 coding sequence is TGTGCTAGTGCCTCAGGGTCTAACACCGGGGAGCTGTTTTTT.

J is TRBJ1-6 and V is TRBV9; D uncertain. V gave up 3 bases and J gave up 4 bases, with 8 bases separating them. This CDR3 is built from 14 residues. The germline CDR1 and CDR2 sequences are SGDLS and YYNGEE. The CDR3 DNA sequence: TGTGCCAGCAGCGGGGCAGGATATAATTCACCCCTCCACTTT. It codes for CASSGAGYNSPLHF.

The chain joins TRBV5-5 to TRBJ1-1; unclear D gene. Germline V gene sequence: CDR1 SGHKS, CDR2 YYEKEE (reference sequence). The CDR3 length is 14 residues. V was clipped by 2 bases and J by 5 bases, with 13 bases between them. CDR3 protein: CASSFEGSRTEAFF. Here the CDR3 DNA reads TGTGCCAGCAGCTTCGAGGGAAGTCGAACTGAAGCTTTCTTT.

The CDR3 loop reads CASSNRGLGTGELFF. The CDR3 bases are TGTGCCAGCAGTAACAGGGGGCTCGGAACCGGGGAGCTGTTTTTT. The genes are TRBV7-3 and TRBJ2-2; 9 bases match TRBD1. The germline V gene has CDR1 SGHTA and CDR2 FQGTGA. CDR3 size: 15 residues. J was trimmed by 5 bases and V by 6 bases; bases with no gene match: 7. The variable domain in full, with the rest retrieved from reference TRBV7-3 and TRBJ2-2, is GAGVSQTPSNKVTEKGKYVELRCDPISGHTALYWYRQSLGQGPEFLIYFQGTGAADDSGLPNDRFFAVRPEGSVSTLKIQRTERGDSAVYLCASSNRGLGTGELFFGEGSRLTVL.

Only one count was recorded for this clone. The rearrangement links TRBV14 to TRBJ2-2; TRBD1 agrees at 9 bases. V was pared by 3 bases and J by 5 bases, with 10 bases of the junction left unmatched. Per germline, CDR1 SGHDN and CDR2 FVKESK. The CDR3 covers 17 residues. The CDR3 reads CASSQQAGTGLTGELFF. The CDR3 bases are TGTGCCAGCAGCCAGCAGGCGGGGACAGGGTTGACCGGGGAGCTGTTTTTT.

This clone was observed a single time. The rearrangement joins TRBV29-1 to TRBJ2-5; a possible D gene is TRBD2 (6 bases). V lost 1 base to trimming and J lost 1 base, with 7 bases between them. Germline loops: CDR1 SQVTM, CDR2 ANQGSEA. The CDR3 loop spans 13 amino acids. The CDR3 spells CSVEGRVQETQYF. CDR3 coding DNA: TGCAGCGTTGAAGGGAGGGTCCAAGAGACCCAGTACTTC.

The gene calls are TRBV6-5 and TRBJ2-1, with 8 bases matching TRBD2. The V gene's germline CDR1 is MNHEY and CDR2 SVGAGI. Trimming removed 7 bases from V and 9 bases from J; junction bases left unmatched: 8. CDR3 size: 13 residues. The CDR3 here is CASKPGGYVEQFF. The CDR3 coding sequence is TGTGCCAGCAAGCCGGGGGGGTACGTTGAGCAGTTCTTC.

This clone was seen a handful of times. The rearrangement joins TRBV7-2 to TRBJ1-2; D is uncertain. Germline V gene lookup returns CDR1 SGHTA and CDR2 FQGNSA. V gave up 5 bases and J gave up 4 bases, with 17 bases separating them. The CDR3 sequence is 15 residues long. The CDR3 DNA reads TGTGCCAGCAGCCATTCGCCGGGGTTTGGCTATGGCTACACCTTC. Amino acids: CASSHSPGFGYGYTF.

The V and J genes are TRBV24-1 and TRBJ2-3, with TRBD1 matching over 8 bases. CDR1 and CDR2 (germline): KGHDR, SFDVKD. V lost 4 bases, J lost 1 base, and 6 bases stayed unmatched. This CDR3 contains 16 residues. DNA of the CDR3: TGTGCCACCAGTGACTCCGGGACAGGAGGCACAGATACGCAGTATTTT. Its protein is CATSDSGTGGTDTQYF.

The rearrangement links TRBV6-2 or TRBV6-3 to TRBJ1-5, with D tentatively TRBD1 (5 bases). The CDR3 totals 19 residues. V lost 4 bases and J 0 bases, leaving 22 bases between the germline ends. Looked up from germline, CDR1 is MNHEY and CDR2 is SVGEGT. The CDR3 nucleotides are TGTGCCAGCAGTTTGGGGGGACCGAGGGCAAGGTATAGCAATCAGCCCCAGCATTTT. Translation gives CASSLGGPRARYSNQPQHF.

The chain recombines TRBV23-1 with TRBJ1-5; 8 nucleotides agree with TRBD1. TRBV23-1 falls under the ORF class, with uncertain function. V lost 4 bases and J lost 0; bases outside the gene matches: 17. This CDR3 comprises 20 residues. The CDR3, as DNA: TGCGCCAGCAGTCCGACGGGACAGGACCGGTGGAACTATAGCAATCAGCCCCAGCATTTT. Protein sequence: CASSPTGQDRWNYSNQPQHF.

The rearrangement joins TRBV4-1 to TRBJ1-3; D gene ambiguous. Germline values: CDR1 MGHRA, CDR2 YSYEKL. The CDR3 runs 16 residues. Trimming took 0 bases from V and 4 from J, leaving 13 bases between them. CDR3 sequence (DNA): TGCGCCAGCAGCCAAGAGGCGGGGAGTCTAGGAAACACCATATATTTT. It codes for CASSQEAGSLGNTIYF.

The chain carries TRBV2 and TRBJ1-6; D not certain. Germline values: CDR1 SNHLY, CDR2 FYNNEI. CDR3 length: 14 residues. Trimming stripped 4 bases from V and 4 bases from J, with 8 bases between. The CDR3 coding sequence is TGTGCCAGCAGTGGGGCCCGATATAATTCACCCCTCCACTTT. This sequence encodes CASSGARYNSPLHF.

V usage is TRBV5-1 and J usage is TRBJ2-3; possible D gene TRBD2, 6 bases. Germline CDR1 is SGHRS and CDR2 is YFSETQ. V was cut by 4 bases and J by 0 bases, with 12 bases left in between. This CDR3 contains 15 residues. The CDR3 here is CASSPPSASTDTQYF. The CDR3 coding sequence is TGCGCCAGCAGCCCTCCTAGCGCTAGCACAGATACGCAGTATTTT.

The V call is TRBV2, the J call TRBJ2-3; 9 nucleotides match TRBD1. V was clipped by 2 bases and J by 1 base; unmatched bases: 1. Germline V gene lookup returns CDR1 SNHLY and CDR2 FYNNEI. This CDR3 is 15 amino acids long. CDR3 sequence: CASSERTGGTDTQYF. DNA for the CDR3: TGTGCCAGCAGTGAACGGACAGGGGGCACAGATACGCAGTATTTT.

This clone was seen a single time. The gene calls are TRBV11-2 and TRBJ2-7; TRBD1 aligns across 9 bases. Unmatched junction bases numbered 7, after V lost 0 bases and J lost 4 bases. Germline V gene data show CDR1 as SGHAT and CDR2 as FQNNGV. The CDR3 runs to 16 residues. The CDR3 DNA reads TGTGCCAGCAGCTTAGAAGGCGGGACAGGGTCGTACGAGCAGTACTTC. This gives the protein CASSLEGGTGSYEQYF.

V and J are TRBV18 and TRBJ2-5; TRBD2 aligns across 12 bases. This CDR3 spans 15 amino acids. Germline assignment: CDR1 KGHSH and CDR2 LQKENI. With 3 bases clipped from V and 3 bases from J, the junction kept 2 bases outside the gene matches. This CDR3 is CASSPRTSGEETQYF. The CDR3 DNA is TGTGCCAGCTCACCCCGGACTAGCGGGGAAGAGACCCAGTACTTC.

The chain employs TRBV19 and TRBJ2-3, with D maybe TRBD1 (6 bases). The CDR3 runs 14 residues. The V end was cut by 3 bases, the J end by 0 bases, with 7 bases between. Germline V gene data show CDR1 as LNHDA and CDR2 as SQIVND (reference sequence). CDR3 sequence: CASSIQGSTDTQYF. The DNA for the CDR3 is TGTGCCAGTAGTATTCAGGGGAGCACAGATACGCAGTATTTT.

V is TRBV3-1 (or the pseudogene TRBV3-2) and J is TRBJ2-7; 7 bases agree with TRBD1. In germline, CDR1 is LGHDT, CDR2 YNNKEL (reference sequence). The CDR3 covers 15 residues. With 4 bases clipped from V and 3 bases from J, the junction kept 9 bases outside the gene matches. CDR3 sequence reads: CASSPPATGFYEQYF. DNA of the CDR3: TGTGCCAGCAGCCCCCCCGCGACAGGGTTCTACGAGCAGTACTTC.